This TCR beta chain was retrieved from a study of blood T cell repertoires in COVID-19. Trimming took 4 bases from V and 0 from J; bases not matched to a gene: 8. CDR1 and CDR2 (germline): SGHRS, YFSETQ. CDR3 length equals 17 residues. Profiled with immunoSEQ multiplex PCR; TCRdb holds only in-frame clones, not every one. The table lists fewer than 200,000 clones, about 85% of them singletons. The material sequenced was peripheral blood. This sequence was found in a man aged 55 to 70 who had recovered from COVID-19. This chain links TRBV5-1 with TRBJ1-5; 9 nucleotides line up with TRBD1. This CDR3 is CASSVTGGPYSNQPQHF. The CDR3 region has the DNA TGCGCCAGCAGCGTGACAGGGGGGCCCTATAGCAATCAGCCCCAGCATTTT.